The clone carrying this T cell receptor (beta chain) was seen only once. Antigen: not known. The source of the sample is a study of shared clonotypes between healthy human individuals. CDR3 length equals 15 residues. The ends lost 2 bases at V and 4 bases at J; junction bases unmatched: 7. Germline assignment: CDR1 SGHVS and CDR2 FNYEAQ. The data were produced by immunoSEQ multiplex PCR, yet TCRdb's version contains in-frame clones alone and is incomplete. Found here are more than 600,000 clones, roughly 94% of them singletons; the top ten hold approximately 24%. Study-level points and caveats: With a handful of donors compared, around 5.4% of naive CD4 clonotypes were shared.

Naive CD8 populations comprised CD45RO-negative cells positively selected for CCR7, excluding terminally differentiated effector memory CD45RA+ cells. Donors were Caucasian adults residing in Nashville, Tennessee, USA. The TCR was taken from a man under 40 in good health. This chain connects TRBV7-6 to TRBJ2-5; TRBD2 matches at 7 bases. The specimen was naive CD8+ T cells sorted from blood. Written as DNA, the CDR3 is TGTGCCAGCAGCTTATTTTCGTTAGCGGGAGAGACCCAGTACTTC. This codes for CASSLFSLAGETQYF.